This TCR beta chain was sequenced for a study of T cell repertoires in cytomegalovirus infection. In TCRdb, the reads were re-called with MiXCR into one record per CDR3 protein. The sample carries approximately 170,000 distinct CDR3 sequences, under 15% recorded once. Germline CDR1 is SQVTM and CDR2 is ANQGSEA. The V gene lost 4 bases and the J gene lost 3 bases, with 12 bases spanning the gap. This CDR3 is built from 13 residues. The receptor comes from a human donor in good health (CMV status not recorded). Some clones in this sample may be carry-over from other donors' samples. Sequencing was performed on PBMCs. J is TRBJ1-1 and V is TRBV29-1; D is perhaps TRBD1 (5 bases). The CDR3 is CSVGMTEDTEAFF. The CDR3 DNA follows: TGCAGCGTTGGGATGACAGAGGACACTGAAGCTTTCTTT.